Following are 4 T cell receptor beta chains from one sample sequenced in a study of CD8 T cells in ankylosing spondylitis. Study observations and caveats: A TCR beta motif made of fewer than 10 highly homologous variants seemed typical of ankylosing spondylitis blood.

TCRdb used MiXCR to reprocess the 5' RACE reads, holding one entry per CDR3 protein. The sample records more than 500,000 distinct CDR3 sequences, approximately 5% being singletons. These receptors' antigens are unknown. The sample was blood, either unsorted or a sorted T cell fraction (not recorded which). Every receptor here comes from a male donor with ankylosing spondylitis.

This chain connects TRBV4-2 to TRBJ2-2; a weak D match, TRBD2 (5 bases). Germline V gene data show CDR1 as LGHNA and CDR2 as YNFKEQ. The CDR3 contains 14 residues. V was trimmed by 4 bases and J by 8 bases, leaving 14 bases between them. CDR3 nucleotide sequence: TGTGCCAGCAGCCCGCGTACGGGAATAGGGGAGCTGTTTTTT. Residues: CASSPRTGIGELFF.

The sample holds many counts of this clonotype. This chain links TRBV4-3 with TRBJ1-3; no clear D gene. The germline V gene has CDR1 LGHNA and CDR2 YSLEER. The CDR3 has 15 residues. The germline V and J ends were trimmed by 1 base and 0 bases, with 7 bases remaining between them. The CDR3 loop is CASSQVFNSGNTIYF. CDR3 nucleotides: TGCGCCAGCAGCCAAGTTTTTAACTCTGGAAACACCATATATTTT.

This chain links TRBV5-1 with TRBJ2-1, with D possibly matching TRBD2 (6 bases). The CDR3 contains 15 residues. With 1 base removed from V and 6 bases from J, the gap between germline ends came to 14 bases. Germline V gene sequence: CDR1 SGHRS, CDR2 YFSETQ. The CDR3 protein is CASSLTGLGGNEQFF. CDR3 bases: TGCGCCAGCAGCTTGACGGGACTGGGCGGCAATGAGCAGTTCTTC.

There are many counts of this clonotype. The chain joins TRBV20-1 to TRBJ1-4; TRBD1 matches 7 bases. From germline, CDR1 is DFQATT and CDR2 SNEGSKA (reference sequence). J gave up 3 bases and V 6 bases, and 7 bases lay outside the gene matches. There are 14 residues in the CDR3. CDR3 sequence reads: CSATPGTANEKLFF. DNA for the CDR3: TGCAGTGCCACCCCGGGGACAGCTAATGAAAAACTGTTTTTT.